Presented here are 16 T cell receptor beta chains from one specimen sequenced in a study of blood T cell repertoires in COVID-19. Profiled with immunoSEQ multiplex PCR; TCRdb holds only in-frame clones, not every one. The table includes nearly 110,000 clones, about 79% detected once. The sample taken for sequencing was peripheral blood. The receptors originated from a man aged 80 or over with COVID-19, enrolled during active disease.

This chain links TRBV4-1 with TRBJ2-5; 11 positions agree with TRBD1. This CDR3 has 15 residues. Per the germline V gene, CDR1 is MGHRA and CDR2 is YSYEKL. V gave up 7 bases and J gave up 5 bases; unmatched junction bases: 9. The chain's CDR3 is CASTRGTGGFETQYF. The CDR3 DNA follows: TGCGCCAGCACCCGGGGGACAGGGGGTTTTGAGACCCAGTACTTC.

The genes are TRBV6-2 or TRBV6-3 and TRBJ1-1; perhaps TRBD1 as D (5 bases). Germline CDR1 reads MNHEY; CDR2 reads SVGEGT. CDR3 size: 11 residues. Trimming shortened V by 4 bases and J by 7 bases, and 7 bases separated the two germline ends. CDR3 region: CASSLDSEAFF. The CDR3 DNA follows: TGTGCCAGCAGTTTAGACAGTGAAGCTTTCTTT.

V gene TRBV7-3 combines with J gene TRBJ2-2; D may be TRBD2 (8 bases). Germline V gene data show CDR1 as SGHTA and CDR2 as FQGTGA. The V gene lost 5 bases and the J gene lost 6 bases, with 13 bases spanning the gap. This CDR3 has 14 residues. The CDR3 coding sequence is TGTGCCAGCAGCCCCGGGAGGGGGCCCGGGGAGCTGTTTTTT. It translates to CASSPGRGPGELFF.

The genes are TRBV7-3 and TRBJ2-1; possibly TRBD2 for D (6 bases). Trimming left V 4 bases short and J 3 bases short, with 13 bases between. The CDR3 runs to 15 residues. CDR1 is SGHTA, CDR2 FQGTGA, per germline. The CDR3 bases are TGTGCCAGCAGCTCTGGGGCTAGCGTCTACAATGAGCAGTTCTTC. It specifies CASSSGASVYNEQFF.

The DNA of the CDR3 is TGTGCCAGCAGCTCTAGGGACTACCTCACCGGGGAGCTGTTTTTT. This codes for CASSSRDYLTGELFF. The chain employs TRBV7-3 and TRBJ2-2; 7 bases line up with TRBD2. The ends lost 4 bases at V and 4 bases at J; junction bases unmatched: 6. The germline V gene encodes CDR1 SGHTA and CDR2 FQGTGA. The CDR3 is made up of 15 amino acids. Full variable domain (missing parts from reference TRBV7-3 and TRBJ2-2): GAGVSQTPSNKVTEKGKYVELRCDPISGHTALYWYRQSLGQGPEFLIYFQGTGAADDSGLPNDRFFAVRPEGSVSTLKIQRTERGDSAVYLCASSSRDYLTGELFFGEGSRLTVL.

In this sample, this clone turned up once. The chain couples TRBV5-1 to TRBJ2-4; tentative D call: TRBD1 (6 bases). Trimming pared 0 bases from V and 5 bases from J, leaving 9 bases between. The germline CDR1 and CDR2 sequences are SGHRS and YFSETQ. The CDR3 extends over 14 amino acids. CDR3 nucleotide sequence: TGCGCCAGCAGCTTGGTACAGGGTGAAAACATTCAGTACTTC. Translated, it gives CASSLVQGENIQYF.

The genes are TRBV7-9 and TRBJ1-2; 8 bases are a match to TRBD1. The J segment lost 5 bases and the V segment lost 5 bases, leaving 7 bases of the junction unmatched. The germline gives CDR1 SEHNR, CDR2 FQNEAQ (reference sequence). The CDR3 is 14 residues long. The CDR3 bases are TGTGCCAGCAGCCCCGGCAGGGGGCATTATGGCTACACCTTC. Its translation: CASSPGRGHYGYTF.

This clone was seen a single time. The chain has TRBV15 and TRBJ1-2; D is unresolved. The CDR3 consists of 14 residues. V was shortened by 1 base and J by 3 bases, with 9 bases between the two germline ends. Germline CDR1 and CDR2: LNHNV and YYDKDF (reference sequence). CDR3 sequence reads: CATSRGALDYGYTF. CDR3 DNA sequence: TGTGCCACCAGCAGAGGAGCGCTGGACTATGGCTACACCTTC.

The chain has TRBV5-1 and TRBJ1-6; no clear D gene. The CDR3 has 13 residues. V gave up 5 bases and J gave up 10 bases, with 13 bases separating them. Germline lookup yields CDR1 SGHRS and CDR2 YFSETQ. This chain's CDR3 is CASRDRTGSPLHF. The CDR3, as DNA: TGCGCCAGCAGGGATAGGACGGGATCACCCCTCCACTTT.

The V call is TRBV20-1, the J call TRBJ2-3, with 11 bases that match TRBD2. The V gene's germline CDR1 is DFQATT and CDR2 SNEGSKA (reference sequence). The CDR3 consists of 14 residues. V shed 6 bases, J shed 6 bases, and the junction held 8 bases outside the gene matches. CDR3 protein: CSASSGRARDTQYF. Here the CDR3 DNA reads TGCAGTGCGAGTAGCGGGAGGGCCCGGGATACGCAGTATTTT.

The DNA of the CDR3 is TGTGCCAGCAGCTTGCGGACAGGAGCCTCCCAAAACATTCAGTACTTC. It translates to CASSLRTGASQNIQYF. The chain combines TRBV7-8 with TRBJ2-4; TRBD1 aligns across 7 bases. With V trimmed by 3 bases and J by 5 bases, 10 bases remained unmatched. Germline-derived CDR1 and CDR2 are SGHVS and FQNEAQ. This CDR3 comprises 16 residues.

CDR3 loop: CASSQALDSNTDTQYF. For the CDR3, the DNA is TGTGCCAGCAGCCAAGCCCTGGACAGTAACACAGATACGCAGTATTTT. The rearrangement joins TRBV14 to TRBJ2-3; tentative D call: TRBD1 (6 bases). Germline CDR1 SGHDN, CDR2 FVKESK. V lost 1 base and J lost 2, with 13 bases in between. The CDR3 sequence is 16 residues long.

The CDR3 protein is CASSEDISYEQYF. CDR3 coding DNA: TGTGCCAGCAGTGAGGACATCTCCTACGAGCAGTACTTC. The genes are TRBV2 and TRBJ2-7, with D possibly matching TRBD1 (5 bases). The CDR3 has 13 residues. Germline CDR1 is SNHLY and CDR2 is FYNNEI. Deletions cut 3 bases from V and 0 bases from J, with 6 bases between.

This chain uses TRBV4-1 with TRBJ1-5, with D maybe TRBD1 (5 bases). With 3 bases removed from V and 4 bases from J, the gap between germline ends came to 13 bases. Germline assignment: CDR1 MGHRA and CDR2 YSYEKL. The CDR3 sequence is 15 residues long. CDR3 amino acids: CASSQSPGTNQPQHF. The CDR3 DNA is TGCGCCAGCAGCCAGTCTCCGGGGACTAATCAGCCCCAGCATTTT.

This rearrangement joins TRBV5-4 to TRBJ2-5; D call uncertain. The V gene lost 4 bases and the J gene lost 4 bases, with 8 bases spanning the gap. In germline, CDR1 is SGHNT, CDR2 YYREEE (reference sequence). This CDR3 contains 12 residues. CDR3 protein: CASSIYRETQYF. In nucleotides, the CDR3 is TGTGCCAGCAGCATATACAGAGAGACCCAGTACTTC.

The chain uses TRBV4-3 and TRBJ2-1; D is unresolved. Trimming left V 0 bases short and J 7 bases short, with 10 bases between. Per germline, CDR1 LGHNA and CDR2 YSLEER. The CDR3 contains 14 residues. CDR3 region: CASSQDWNGNEQFF. In nucleotides, the CDR3 is TGCGCCAGCAGCCAAGATTGGAACGGGAATGAGCAGTTCTTC.